These T cell receptor beta chains were read from a single sample in a study of blood T cell repertoires in COVID-19. The table came from immunoSEQ multiplex PCR; TCRdb's copy has only in-frame clones and leaves some out. Here the sample spans around 75,000 clones, 79% being singletons. Material for sequencing was peripheral blood. The receptors here all came from a woman of 80 years or more with active or convalescent COVID-19. The CDR3 runs from the conserved cysteine through the conserved F or W. Each record gives: J gene, clone size, D gene, V gene, CDR3 protein, CDR3 DNA. A D gene is named only where the DNA matches it firmly. Size values are once, few and many counts, or a class for expanded clones, and some rows have none.

TRBJ1-2,.,.,TRBV12-3/TRBV12-4,CASSSPLYGYTF,TGTGCCAGCAGTTCCCCCCTCTATGGCTACACCTTC
TRBJ1-5,.,.,TRBV7-2,CASSLQAPDQPQHF,TGTGCCAGCAGCTTACAGGCTCCGGATCAGCCCCAGCATTTT
TRBJ1-2,.,.,TRBV7-9,CASSLGGNYGYTF,TGTGCCAGCAGCTTAGGAGGGAACTATGGCTACACCTTC
TRBJ1-5,.,.,TRBV18,CASSPPTMGPQHF,TGTGCCAGCTCACCACCCACTATGGGGCCCCAGCATTTT
TRBJ2-7,.,.,TRBV5-1,CASSFQGFGYEQYF,TGCGCCAGCAGCTTCCAGGGGTTCGGATACGAGCAGTACTTC
TRBJ1-5,.,.,TRBV6-1,CASSDHSGNQPQHF,TGTGCCAGCAGTGATCACAGTGGCAATCAGCCCCAGCATTTT
TRBJ2-7,.,TRBD1,TRBV3-1/TRBV3-2,CASSSWDRAPYEQYF,TGTGCCAGCAGTTCTTGGGACAGGGCCCCCTACGAGCAGTACTTC
TRBJ2-1,.,TRBD2,TRBV7-2,CASSLGLAPNEQFF,TGTGCCAGCAGCTTAGGACTAGCCCCCAATGAGCAGTTCTTC
TRBJ2-1,.,TRBD2,TRBV5-1,CASSLEAGAYNEQFF,TGCGCCAGCAGCTTGGAGGCGGGGGCCTACAATGAGCAGTTCTTC
TRBJ2-5,.,.,TRBV7-9,CASSLAGGDVETQYF,TGTGCCAGCAGCTTAGCGGGAGGAGATGTAGAGACCCAGTACTTC
TRBJ2-7,.,.,TRBV23-1,CASSQSPTKLLGASYEQYF,TGCGCCAGCAGTCAATCCCCCACCAAACTGCTTGGAGCTTCCTACGAGCAGTACTTC
TRBJ1-2,.,TRBD1,TRBV30,CAWSIGITGGSGYTF,TGTGCCTGGAGTATAGGGATTACAGGGGGTAGTGGCTACACCTTC
TRBJ1-6,.,.,TRBV6-2/TRBV6-3,CASSYGRGSYNSPLHF,TGTGCCAGCAGTTACGGGAGGGGCTCCTATAATTCACCCCTCCACTTT
TRBJ1-6,.,TRBD1,TRBV6-5,CASGQGTSPLHF,TGTGCCAGCGGACAGGGAACATCACCCCTCCACTTT
TRBJ2-7,.,TRBD2,TRBV7-6,CASSQITGRAGEQYF,TGTGCCAGCAGCCAAATTACGGGGAGGGCCGGCGAGCAGTACTTC
TRBJ1-2,.,.,TRBV5-8,CASSPGLFYGYTF,TGTGCCAGCAGCCCGGGACTGTTCTATGGCTACACCTTC
TRBJ2-7,.,.,TRBV7-9,CASSLSQGSPYEQYF,TGTGCCAGCAGCTTAAGCCAGGGAAGCCCCTACGAGCAGTACTTC
TRBJ2-3,.,TRBD2,TRBV4-2,CASSREGSSTDTQYF,TGTGCCAGCAGCCGGGAGGGATCTAGCACAGATACGCAGTATTTT
TRBJ2-4,.,.,TRBV7-8,CASSQGSGLDIQYF,TGTGCCAGCAGCCAAGGGTCGGGGTTAGACATTCAGTACTTC
TRBJ2-3,.,TRBD2,TRBV19,CASSIDLSGGAQATQYF,TGTGCCAGTAGTATAGATCTAAGCGGGGGGGCTCAGGCTACGCAGTATTTT
TRBJ1-5,.,.,TRBV7-2,CASSLKGAGDSNQPQHF,TGTGCCAGCAGCTTAAAAGGGGCAGGGGATAGCAATCAGCCCCAGCATTTT
TRBJ2-6,.,.,TRBV5-4,CASSLAGHPLSGANVLTF,TGTGCCAGCAGCTTGGCGGGACACCCCTTGTCTGGGGCCAACGTCCTGACTTTC
TRBJ2-6,few,.,TRBV5-4,CASQQGSGANVLTF,TGTGCCAGCCAACAGGGTTCTGGGGCCAACGTCCTGACTTTC
TRBJ2-1,.,TRBD2,TRBV7-9,CASSLGTSGSRVWEQFF,TGTGCCAGCAGCTTAGGGACTAGCGGGAGTAGAGTGTGGGAGCAGTTCTTC
TRBJ1-1,.,.,TRBV6-5,CASSYWRNTEAFF,TGTGCCAGCAGTTACTGGAGGAACACTGAAGCTTTCTTT
TRBJ1-1,.,.,TRBV7-9,CASSLFGQGNTEAFF,TGTGCCAGCAGCTTATTCGGCCAGGGGAACACTGAAGCTTTCTTT
TRBJ2-1,.,TRBD2,TRBV7-2,CASSLALAGNEQFF,TGTGCCAGCAGCTTAGCTTTAGCGGGGAATGAGCAGTTCTTC
TRBJ2-5,.,TRBD1,TRBV29-1,CSVGDRGRGETQYF,TGCAGCGTTGGGGACAGGGGGAGGGGAGAGACCCAGTACTTC
TRBJ2-5,.,TRBD2,TRBV13,CASSSPIAGGPTEETQYF,TGTGCCAGCAGCTCCCCCATAGCGGGGGGGCCTACCGAGGAGACCCAGTACTTC